These T cell receptor beta chains were read from a single sample in a study of T-cell memory formation after mild COVID-19. In TCRdb, the 5' RACE reads were re-called with MiXCR into one record per CDR3 protein. The sample holds under 600,000 distinct CDR3 sequences, 20% to 25% seen once. Sequenced input: PBMCs or a T cell subset sorted from them (not recorded which). Source of these receptors: an adult woman who had mild COVID-19 (a few samples of this study predate the infection). Cell type and time point are not known. Both conserved end residues are part of each CDR3. A D gene is named only where the DNA matches it firmly. Only part of the rows carry a size: once, few, many, or a class if the clone is expanded.

cdr3_nt: TGTGCTAGTGGTCCCACCCACACAGGGGCGAACACTGAAGCTTTCTTT
cdr3_aa: CASGPTHTGANTEAFF
v_call: TRBV12-5
clone_size: .
j_call: TRBJ1-1
d_call: TRBD1

cdr3_nt: TGTGCCACCAGTGAAAACAGGGATCCTGAGCAGTTCTTC
cdr3_aa: CATSENRDPEQFF
v_call: TRBV24-1
clone_size: few
j_call: TRBJ2-1
d_call: .

cdr3_nt: TGCAGTGCCGCACCCTTACGGGGAGCTGGCTACACCTTC
cdr3_aa: CSAAPLRGAGYTF
v_call: TRBV20-1
clone_size: .
j_call: TRBJ1-2
d_call: .

cdr3_nt: TGTGCCAGCAGCTATGGACTAGCGGGGTACCAAGAGACCCAGTACTTC
cdr3_aa: CASSYGLAGYQETQYF
v_call: TRBV7-6
clone_size: few
j_call: TRBJ2-5
d_call: TRBD2

cdr3_nt: TGCGCCAGCAGCCAACAATTTATCGCGGGAGCCCCCGCCGGGGAGCTGTTTTTT
cdr3_aa: CASSQQFIAGAPAGELFF
v_call: TRBV4-3
clone_size: few
j_call: TRBJ2-2
d_call: TRBD2

cdr3_nt: TGTGCCAGCACCTCAGGGACTAGCCCTACCTACGAGCAGTACTTC
cdr3_aa: CASTSGTSPTYEQYF
v_call: TRBV7-9
clone_size: few
j_call: TRBJ2-7
d_call: TRBD2

cdr3_nt: TGTGCCAGCAGTTACTCGACCACAGATACGCAGTATTTT
cdr3_aa: CASSYSTTDTQYF
v_call: TRBV6-6
clone_size: .
j_call: TRBJ2-3
d_call: .

cdr3_nt: TGCGCCAGCAGCTTGGTTGCGCACGAGCAGTACTTC
cdr3_aa: CASSLVAHEQYF
v_call: TRBV12-3/TRBV12-4
clone_size: many
j_call: TRBJ2-7
d_call: .

cdr3_nt: TGCAGCGCCGAGGCGGGACGGAAAGAGACCCAGTACTTC
cdr3_aa: CSAEAGRKETQYF
v_call: TRBV29-1
clone_size: .
j_call: TRBJ2-5
d_call: .

cdr3_nt: TGTGCCAGCAGCTGGGGGCCAGAGGGAAGCTACGAGCAGTACTTC
cdr3_aa: CASSWGPEGSYEQYF
v_call: TRBV5-5
clone_size: few
j_call: TRBJ2-7
d_call: .

cdr3_nt: TGTGCCAGCAGGTACACAGGGGGCGGCTACGAGCAGTACTTC
cdr3_aa: CASRYTGGGYEQYF
v_call: TRBV6-5
clone_size: .
j_call: TRBJ2-7
d_call: TRBD1

cdr3_nt: TGCAGTGCTAGAATGCCCACAGGGGGACCTCGAACTGAAGCTTTCTTT
cdr3_aa: CSARMPTGGPRTEAFF
v_call: TRBV20-1
clone_size: few
j_call: TRBJ1-1
d_call: TRBD1

cdr3_nt: TGTGCCAGCAGTGAGACTAGCGGACCTCAAGAGACCCAGTACTTC
cdr3_aa: CASSETSGPQETQYF
v_call: TRBV2
clone_size: few
j_call: TRBJ2-5
d_call: TRBD2

cdr3_nt: TGTGCCAGCAGTGACTCGGGGAGCGGGGGGGGCTACAATGAGCAGTTCTTC
cdr3_aa: CASSDSGSGGGYNEQFF
v_call: TRBV6-4
clone_size: many
j_call: TRBJ2-1
d_call: TRBD2

cdr3_nt: TGTGCCAGCAGCCCTAGCCTTAACAATGAGCAGTTCTTC
cdr3_aa: CASSPSLNNEQFF
v_call: TRBV12-3/TRBV12-4
clone_size: .
j_call: TRBJ2-1
d_call: .

cdr3_nt: TGTGCCAGCAGCGCCGCTAGCGCCGGTTCGGCGCAGTATTTT
cdr3_aa: CASSAASAGSAQYF
v_call: TRBV12-3/TRBV12-4
clone_size: few
j_call: TRBJ2-3
d_call: .

cdr3_nt: TGCGCCAGCAGCTTGGTTACAGGGGGAGCAGGGGCCAACGTCCTGACTTTC
cdr3_aa: CASSLVTGGAGANVLTF
v_call: TRBV5-1
clone_size: .
j_call: TRBJ2-6
d_call: TRBD1

cdr3_nt: TGCAGCCTAGGAGGCTTAAATTCTGGAAACACCATATATTTT
cdr3_aa: CSLGGLNSGNTIYF
v_call: TRBV29-1
clone_size: .
j_call: TRBJ1-3
d_call: .

cdr3_nt: TGTGCCAGCAGTCCCCTCTTAGCGGAAGGAAATGAGCAGTTCTTC
cdr3_aa: CASSPLLAEGNEQFF
v_call: TRBV6-2/TRBV6-3
clone_size: .
j_call: TRBJ2-1
d_call: .

cdr3_nt: TGCAGCGTTGATGCGGGGGGCGCTGAGACCCAGTACTTC
cdr3_aa: CSVDAGGAETQYF
v_call: TRBV29-1
clone_size: .
j_call: TRBJ2-5
d_call: TRBD2

cdr3_nt: TGTGCCAGCAGTAATAGCGGGGGGGCCGGTAGTGAGCAGTTCTTC
cdr3_aa: CASSNSGGAGSEQFF
v_call: TRBV6-5
clone_size: .
j_call: TRBJ2-1
d_call: TRBD2

cdr3_nt: TGTGCCAGCAGTTATCCCGCAACGGCTCCGAACACCGGGGAGCTGTTTTTT
cdr3_aa: CASSYPATAPNTGELFF
v_call: TRBV6-2/TRBV6-3
clone_size: few
j_call: TRBJ2-2
d_call: .

cdr3_nt: TGTGCCAGCAGCAAGGACAGGGGCAGCTTGGGGCAGTACTTC
cdr3_aa: CASSKDRGSLGQYF
v_call: TRBV5-5
clone_size: once
j_call: TRBJ2-7
d_call: TRBD1

cdr3_nt: TGTGCCTCCTGTGACAGTAGCGCCTACGAGCAGTACTTC
cdr3_aa: CASCDSSAYEQYF
v_call: TRBV24-1
clone_size: .
j_call: TRBJ2-7
d_call: .

cdr3_nt: TGTGCCAGCAGCCCGGGACTCTTCAACAATGAGCAGTTCTTC
cdr3_aa: CASSPGLFNNEQFF
v_call: TRBV11-2
clone_size: few
j_call: TRBJ2-1
d_call: .

cdr3_nt: TGCAGTGCTAGAGTTACGGTCAGCGGGGAGCTGTTTTTT
cdr3_aa: CSARVTVSGELFF
v_call: TRBV20-1
clone_size: many
j_call: TRBJ2-2
d_call: .

cdr3_nt: TGTGCCACTAAATACGGCACAGATACGCAGTATTTT
cdr3_aa: CATKYGTDTQYF
v_call: TRBV10-3
clone_size: .
j_call: TRBJ2-3
d_call: .

cdr3_nt: TGTGCCAGCGTGTACGCGAACACCGGGGAGCTGTTTTTT
cdr3_aa: CASVYANTGELFF
v_call: TRBV7-2
clone_size: few
j_call: TRBJ2-2
d_call: .

cdr3_nt: TGCGCCAGCAGCCAAGTGGGGGACGGGACCTACGGTGCCCGCGATGAGCAGTTCTTC
cdr3_aa: CASSQVGDGTYGARDEQFF
v_call: TRBV4-3
clone_size: .
j_call: TRBJ2-1
d_call: .

cdr3_nt: TGTGCCAGCAGCCAAGGAGACAGGAGTCTTTCTGGGGCCAACGTCCTGACTTTC
cdr3_aa: CASSQGDRSLSGANVLTF
v_call: TRBV3-1
clone_size: .
j_call: TRBJ2-6
d_call: .

cdr3_nt: TGTGCCAGCAGGTCGACTAGCGGAAGCACAGATACGCAGTATTTT
cdr3_aa: CASRSTSGSTDTQYF
v_call: TRBV12-3/TRBV12-4
clone_size: many
j_call: TRBJ2-3
d_call: TRBD2

cdr3_nt: TGTGCCAGCAGTGGCGTCACCTCCTACGAGCAGTACTTC
cdr3_aa: CASSGVTSYEQYF
v_call: TRBV2
clone_size: few
j_call: TRBJ2-7
d_call: .

cdr3_nt: TGTGCCAGCGGCCCAGGGGATGAGCAGTTCTTC
cdr3_aa: CASGPGDEQFF
v_call: TRBV12-3/TRBV12-4
clone_size: .
j_call: TRBJ2-1
d_call: .

cdr3_nt: TGCGCCAGCAGCTTGGCCATATCGACACGGGGCTATGGCTACACCTTC
cdr3_aa: CASSLAISTRGYGYTF
v_call: TRBV5-1
clone_size: many
j_call: TRBJ1-2
d_call: .

cdr3_nt: TGTGCCAGCAGCGTCTCTAGCGGGGGATCATACAATGAGCAGTTCTTC
cdr3_aa: CASSVSSGGSYNEQFF
v_call: TRBV7-3
clone_size: .
j_call: TRBJ2-1
d_call: TRBD2

cdr3_nt: TGTGCCAGCAGCTTCGGACAGGGTGTCGGTACGCAGTATTTT
cdr3_aa: CASSFGQGVGTQYF
v_call: TRBV7-9
clone_size: few
j_call: TRBJ2-3
d_call: TRBD1

cdr3_nt: TGCGCCAGCAGCTTGACGAGACAGGGGCGAGGATATGGCTACACCTTC
cdr3_aa: CASSLTRQGRGYGYTF
v_call: TRBV5-1
clone_size: few
j_call: TRBJ1-2
d_call: TRBD1

cdr3_nt: TGTGCCAGCAGCGTAGATGTGACAGGGGATCGGAAAGCTTTCTTT
cdr3_aa: CASSVDVTGDRKAFF
v_call: TRBV9
clone_size: .
j_call: TRBJ1-1
d_call: TRBD1

cdr3_nt: TGCAGTGCTAGAGTGGTACAGGGGAAGGGGGACACTGAAGCTTTCTTT
cdr3_aa: CSARVVQGKGDTEAFF
v_call: TRBV20-1
clone_size: few
j_call: TRBJ1-1
d_call: TRBD1

cdr3_nt: TGTGCCAGCAGCTCGGAACGGACAGGGATGACACCTTTCTTT
cdr3_aa: CASSSERTGMTPFF
v_call: TRBV7-2
clone_size: few
j_call: TRBJ1-1
d_call: TRBD1

cdr3_nt: TGTGCCAGCAGACTATCTACAGGGCCCCGTGACTATGGCTACACCTTC
cdr3_aa: CASRLSTGPRDYGYTF
v_call: TRBV6-5
clone_size: .
j_call: TRBJ1-2
d_call: .

cdr3_nt: TGTGCCAGCAGCAAAACGTGGGTGTTCGTTGAGACCCAGTACTTC
cdr3_aa: CASSKTWVFVETQYF
v_call: TRBV21-1
clone_size: many
j_call: TRBJ2-5
d_call: .

cdr3_nt: TGCGCCAGCAGCGCCCTGGTAGGGGACCATAATGAAAAACTGTTTTTT
cdr3_aa: CASSALVGDHNEKLFF
v_call: TRBV5-1
clone_size: few
j_call: TRBJ1-4
d_call: .

cdr3_nt: TGTGCCAGCAGCAACATCCCGACAGGGTTATCTACCGATGAGCAGTTCTTC
cdr3_aa: CASSNIPTGLSTDEQFF
v_call: TRBV7-9
clone_size: few
j_call: TRBJ2-1
d_call: TRBD1

cdr3_nt: TGTGCCATCAGTTCCTCCAGGGGGGAGCAGTACTTC
cdr3_aa: CAISSSRGEQYF
v_call: TRBV10-3
clone_size: .
j_call: TRBJ2-7
d_call: TRBD1

cdr3_nt: TGTGCCAGTAGCCAGGGACTAGCGGAATTCTACAATGAGCAGTTCTTC
cdr3_aa: CASSQGLAEFYNEQFF
v_call: TRBV19
clone_size: .
j_call: TRBJ2-1
d_call: TRBD2

cdr3_nt: TGTGCCAGCAGTTTGGGGGGGCCGTGGGGCAATGAGCAGTTCTTC
cdr3_aa: CASSLGGPWGNEQFF
v_call: TRBV12-3/TRBV12-4
clone_size: .
j_call: TRBJ2-1
d_call: .

cdr3_nt: TGTGCCAGCACCCGACGGAGCAATCAGCCCCAGCATTTT
cdr3_aa: CASTRRSNQPQHF
v_call: TRBV12-3/TRBV12-4
clone_size: few
j_call: TRBJ1-5
d_call: .

cdr3_nt: TGTGCCGCCAGTTTCGGACAGCTGAGCACAGATACGCAGTATTTT
cdr3_aa: CAASFGQLSTDTQYF
v_call: TRBV30
clone_size: .
j_call: TRBJ2-3
d_call: .

cdr3_nt: TGTGCCAGCAGCCGAGGACAGGAGAATTCACCCCTCCACTTT
cdr3_aa: CASSRGQENSPLHF
v_call: TRBV9
clone_size: once
j_call: TRBJ1-6
d_call: TRBD1

cdr3_nt: TGTGCCAGCAGCGCGGGACAGGAAAGGAGCGGGATTCGCACAGATACGCAGTATTTT
cdr3_aa: CASSAGQERSGIRTDTQYF
v_call: TRBV9
clone_size: few
j_call: TRBJ2-3
d_call: .